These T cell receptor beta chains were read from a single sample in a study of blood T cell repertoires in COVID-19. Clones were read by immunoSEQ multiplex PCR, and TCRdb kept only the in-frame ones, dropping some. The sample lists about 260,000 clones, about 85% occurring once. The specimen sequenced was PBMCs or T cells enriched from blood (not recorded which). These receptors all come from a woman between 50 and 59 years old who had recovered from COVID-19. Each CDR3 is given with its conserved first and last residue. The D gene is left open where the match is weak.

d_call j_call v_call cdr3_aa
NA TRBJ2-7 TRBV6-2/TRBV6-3 CASTPQRTSSYEQYF
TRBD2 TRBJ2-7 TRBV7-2 CASSHGLGPYEQYF
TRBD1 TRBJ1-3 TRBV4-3 CASSQDSRQGAGNTIYF
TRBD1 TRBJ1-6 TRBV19 CASSVFPGQGFSPLHF
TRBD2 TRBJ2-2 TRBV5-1 CASSLALAGVTGELFF
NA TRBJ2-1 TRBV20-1 CSASKGSGNEQFF
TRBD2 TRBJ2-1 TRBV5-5 CASSLAGLAGVDEQFF
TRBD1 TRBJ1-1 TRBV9 CASSAPGDRTVGAFF
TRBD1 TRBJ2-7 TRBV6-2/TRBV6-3 CASSFRRGHEQYF
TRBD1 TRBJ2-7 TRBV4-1 CASSPRQGVTYEQYF